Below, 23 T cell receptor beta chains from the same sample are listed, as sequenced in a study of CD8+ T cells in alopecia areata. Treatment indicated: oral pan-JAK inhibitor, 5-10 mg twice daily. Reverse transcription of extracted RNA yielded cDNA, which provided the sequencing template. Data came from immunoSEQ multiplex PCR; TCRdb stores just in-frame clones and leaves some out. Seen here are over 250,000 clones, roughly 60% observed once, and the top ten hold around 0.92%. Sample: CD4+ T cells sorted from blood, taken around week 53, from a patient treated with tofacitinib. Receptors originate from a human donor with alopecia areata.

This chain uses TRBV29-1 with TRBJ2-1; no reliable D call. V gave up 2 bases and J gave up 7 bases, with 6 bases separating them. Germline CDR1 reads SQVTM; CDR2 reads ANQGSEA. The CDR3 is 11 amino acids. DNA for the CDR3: TGCAGCGTTGAACTCTCTAATGAGCAGTTCTTC. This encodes CSVELSNEQFF.

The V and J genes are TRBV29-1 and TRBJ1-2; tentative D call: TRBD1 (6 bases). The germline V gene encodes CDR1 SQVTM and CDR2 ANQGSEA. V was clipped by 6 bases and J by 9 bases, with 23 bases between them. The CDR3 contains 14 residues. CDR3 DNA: TGCAGCGTGCCCGGTCGTAGCAGGGGTTCTAGCTACACCTTC. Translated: CSVPGRSRGSSYTF.

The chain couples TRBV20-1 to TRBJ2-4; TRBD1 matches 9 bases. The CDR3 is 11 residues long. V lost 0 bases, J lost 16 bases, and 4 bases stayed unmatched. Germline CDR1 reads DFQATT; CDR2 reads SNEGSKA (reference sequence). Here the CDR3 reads CSARDGTGRYF. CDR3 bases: TGCAGTGCTAGAGATGGGACAGGGAGATACTTC.

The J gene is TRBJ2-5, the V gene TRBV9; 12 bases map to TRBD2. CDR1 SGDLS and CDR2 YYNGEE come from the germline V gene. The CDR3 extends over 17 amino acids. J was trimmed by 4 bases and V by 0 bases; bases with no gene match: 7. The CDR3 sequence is CASSVDPSGGVVETQYF. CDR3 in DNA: TGTGCCAGCAGCGTAGATCCTAGCGGGGGGGTGGTAGAGACCCAGTACTTC.

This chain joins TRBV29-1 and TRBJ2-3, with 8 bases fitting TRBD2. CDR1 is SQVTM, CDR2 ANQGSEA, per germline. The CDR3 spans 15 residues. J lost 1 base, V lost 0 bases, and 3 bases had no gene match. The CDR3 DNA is TGCAGCGTTGAAGATACAGCGGGGGGCACAGATACGCAGTATTTT. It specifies CSVEDTAGGTDTQYF.

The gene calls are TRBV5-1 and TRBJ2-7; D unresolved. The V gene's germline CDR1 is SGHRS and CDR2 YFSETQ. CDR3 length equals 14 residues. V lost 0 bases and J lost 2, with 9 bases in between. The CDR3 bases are TGCGCCAGCAGCTTGGCTCAGCTACCCTACGAGCAGTACTTC. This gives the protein CASSLAQLPYEQYF.

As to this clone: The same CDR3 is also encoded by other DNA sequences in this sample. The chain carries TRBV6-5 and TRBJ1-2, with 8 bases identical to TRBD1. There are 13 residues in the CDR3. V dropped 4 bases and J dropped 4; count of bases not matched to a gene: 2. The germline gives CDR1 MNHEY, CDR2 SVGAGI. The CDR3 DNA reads TGTGCCAGCAGTTCAGGACAGGGCTATGGCTACACCTTC. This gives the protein CASSSGQGYGYTF.

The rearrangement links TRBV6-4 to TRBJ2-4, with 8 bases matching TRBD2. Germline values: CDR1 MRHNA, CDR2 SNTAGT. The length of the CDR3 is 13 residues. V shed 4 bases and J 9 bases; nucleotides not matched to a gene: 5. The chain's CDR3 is CASSVREGSIQYF. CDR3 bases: TGTGCCAGCAGTGTTCGGGAGGGGAGCATTCAGTACTTC.

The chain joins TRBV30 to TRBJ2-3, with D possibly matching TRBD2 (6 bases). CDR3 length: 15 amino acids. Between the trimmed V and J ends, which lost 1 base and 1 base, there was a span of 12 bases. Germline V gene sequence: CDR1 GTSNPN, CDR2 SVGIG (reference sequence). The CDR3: CAWSAFSGGTDTQYF. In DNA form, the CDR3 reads TGTGCCTGGAGTGCCTTCTCGGGAGGCACAGATACGCAGTATTTT.

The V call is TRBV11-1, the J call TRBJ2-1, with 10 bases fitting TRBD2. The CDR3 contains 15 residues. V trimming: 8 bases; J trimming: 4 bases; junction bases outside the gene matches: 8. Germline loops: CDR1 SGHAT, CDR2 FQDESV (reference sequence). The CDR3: CASLGSGGTYNEQFF. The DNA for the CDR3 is TGTGCCAGCTTGGGTAGCGGGGGGACATACAATGAGCAGTTCTTC.

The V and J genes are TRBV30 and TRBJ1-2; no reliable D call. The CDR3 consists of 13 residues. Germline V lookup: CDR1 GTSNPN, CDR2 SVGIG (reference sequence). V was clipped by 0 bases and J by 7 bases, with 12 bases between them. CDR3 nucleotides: TGTGCCTGGAGTGTTCTTTCCCTATCTGGCTACACCTTC. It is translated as CAWSVLSLSGYTF.

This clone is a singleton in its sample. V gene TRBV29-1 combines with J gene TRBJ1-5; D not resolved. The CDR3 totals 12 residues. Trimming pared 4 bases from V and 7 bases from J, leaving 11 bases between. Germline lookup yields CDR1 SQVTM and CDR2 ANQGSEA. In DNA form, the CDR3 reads TGCAGCGTTGGGGTGGGTGGGCAGCCCCAGCATTTT. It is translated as CSVGVGGQPQHF. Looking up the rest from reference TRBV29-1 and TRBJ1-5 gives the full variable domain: SAVISQKPSRDICQRGTSLTIQCQVDSQVTMMFWYRQQPGQSLTLIATANQGSEATYESGFVIDKFPISRPNLTFSTLTVSNMSPEDSSIYLCSVGVGGQPQHFGDGTRLSIL.

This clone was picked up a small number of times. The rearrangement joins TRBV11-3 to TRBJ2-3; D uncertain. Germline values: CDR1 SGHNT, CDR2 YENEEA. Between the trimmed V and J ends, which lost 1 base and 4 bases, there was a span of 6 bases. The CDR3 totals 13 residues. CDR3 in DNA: TGTGCCAGCAGCTTAGTTGAGGCAGATACGCAGTATTTT. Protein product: CASSLVEADTQYF.

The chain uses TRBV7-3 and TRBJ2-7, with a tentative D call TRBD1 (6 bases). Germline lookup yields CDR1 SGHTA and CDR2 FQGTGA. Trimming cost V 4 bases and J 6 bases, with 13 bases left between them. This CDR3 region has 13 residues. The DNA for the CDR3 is TGTGCCAGCAGCTCAACAGGGTACTCCGAGCAGTACTTC. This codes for CASSSTGYSEQYF.

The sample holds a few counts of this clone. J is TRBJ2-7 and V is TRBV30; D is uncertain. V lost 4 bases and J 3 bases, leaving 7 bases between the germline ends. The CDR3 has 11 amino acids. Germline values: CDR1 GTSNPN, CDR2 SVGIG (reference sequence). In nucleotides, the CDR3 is TGTGCCTGGAACCGTGACTACGAGCAGTACTTC. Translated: CAWNRDYEQYF.

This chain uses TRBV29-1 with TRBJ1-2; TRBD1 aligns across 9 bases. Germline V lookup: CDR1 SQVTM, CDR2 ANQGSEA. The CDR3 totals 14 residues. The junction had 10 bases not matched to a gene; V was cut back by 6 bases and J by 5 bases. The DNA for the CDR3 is TGCAGCGTGTCGGGCGGACAGGGGACTTATGGCTACACCTTC. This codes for CSVSGGQGTYGYTF.

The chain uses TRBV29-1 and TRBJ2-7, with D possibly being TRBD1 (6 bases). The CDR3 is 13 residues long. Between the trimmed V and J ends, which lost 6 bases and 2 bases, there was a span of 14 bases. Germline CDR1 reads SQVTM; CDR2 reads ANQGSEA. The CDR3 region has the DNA TGCAGCGTAGCTGGGGGCCCGACCTACGAGCAGTACTTC. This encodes CSVAGGPTYEQYF.

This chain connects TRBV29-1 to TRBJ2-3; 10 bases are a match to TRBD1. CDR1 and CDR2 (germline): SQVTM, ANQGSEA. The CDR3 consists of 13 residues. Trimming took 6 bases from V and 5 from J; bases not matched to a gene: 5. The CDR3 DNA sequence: TGCAGCGTGACAGGGGGCCGGCAAGATACGCAGTATTTT. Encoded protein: CSVTGGRQDTQYF.

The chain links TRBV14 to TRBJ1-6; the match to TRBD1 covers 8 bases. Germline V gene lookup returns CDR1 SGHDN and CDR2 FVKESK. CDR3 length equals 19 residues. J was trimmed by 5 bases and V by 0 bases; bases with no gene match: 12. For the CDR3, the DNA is TGTGCCAGCAGCCAAGATCGCGGGACAGGACGTCGAAATAATTCACCCCTCCACTTT. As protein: CASSQDRGTGRRNNSPLHF.

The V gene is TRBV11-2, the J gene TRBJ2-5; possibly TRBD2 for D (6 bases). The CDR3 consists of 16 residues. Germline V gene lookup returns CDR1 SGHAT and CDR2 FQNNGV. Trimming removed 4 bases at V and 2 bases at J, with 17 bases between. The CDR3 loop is CASSSLGRSGQETQYF. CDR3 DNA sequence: TGTGCCAGCAGCTCCTTGGGGAGGTCCGGGCAAGAGACCCAGTACTTC.

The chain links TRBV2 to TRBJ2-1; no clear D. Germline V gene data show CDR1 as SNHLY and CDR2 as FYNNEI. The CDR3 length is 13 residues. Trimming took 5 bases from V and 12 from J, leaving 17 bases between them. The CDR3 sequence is CASSWVLQMGQFF. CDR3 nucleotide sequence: TGTGCCAGCAGTTGGGTCCTTCAAATGGGGCAGTTCTTC.

CDR3 residues: CASSQQQNTEAFF. The CDR3, as DNA: TGTGCCAGCAGTCAACAGCAGAACACTGAAGCTTTCTTT. The rearrangement joins TRBV2 to TRBJ1-1; unclear D gene. V was trimmed by 5 bases and J by 1 base, leaving 8 bases between them. The CDR3 has 13 amino acids. Per the germline V gene, CDR1 is SNHLY and CDR2 is FYNNEI.

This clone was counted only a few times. CDR3 DNA: TGTGCCAGCACCCCTCCTGGGGCCAACGTCCTGACTTTC. Its protein product is CASTPPGANVLTF. The rearrangement links TRBV25-1 to TRBJ2-6, with D unresolved. The CDR3 is 13 amino acids. Germline V gene data show CDR1 as MGHDK and CDR2 as SYGVNS. The V end lost 7 bases, the J end lost 2 bases, and 6 bases lay between the germline ends.